The 9 T cell receptor beta chains in this list originate from one sample, sequenced in a study of CD8 T cells in Susac syndrome. RNA in amounts of about 0.5 to 1 ug was reverse transcribed with random hexamers. TCRdb fed the immunoSEQ multiplex PCR reads into MiXCR, producing one record per CDR3 protein. Of 210,000 or so distinct CDR3 sequences in the sample, about 95% were seen once. Material for sequencing was CD4+ T cells from PBMCs. The receptor set was obtained from a human donor with Susac syndrome.

This clonotype has only a few counts. The V and J genes are TRBV30 and TRBJ1-1, with D possibly TRBD1 on 6 matching bases. The germline gives CDR1 GTSNPN, CDR2 SVGIG (reference sequence). The CDR3 is 14 amino acids. Trimming took 0 bases from V and 1 from J, leaving 9 bases between them. The CDR3 region is CAWSVGGANTEAFF. The DNA for the CDR3 is TGTGCCTGGAGTGTGGGGGGCGCGAACACTGAAGCTTTCTTT.

The chain uses TRBV4-3 and TRBJ2-5; 12 nucleotides align to TRBD2. This CDR3 is built from 17 residues. Trimming cost V 1 base and J 4 bases; bases outside gene matches: 7. The germline CDR1 and CDR2 sequences are LGHNA and YSLEER. The CDR3 region is CASSQGRLAGAGETQYF. CDR3 in DNA: TGCGCCAGCAGCCAAGGCCGACTAGCGGGGGCCGGAGAGACCCAGTACTTC.

The V gene is TRBV7-2, the J gene TRBJ2-3, with TRBD2 matching 9 bases. CDR1 SGHTA and CDR2 FQGNSA come from the germline V gene. The CDR3 totals 16 residues. The V gene end was trimmed by 4 bases and the J gene end by 1 base; junction bases not matched to a gene: 6. The DNA of the CDR3 is TGTGCCAGCAGCTCAGCCCAGCGGGGGGGCACAGATACGCAGTATTTT. This encodes CASSSAQRGGTDTQYF.

The chain has TRBV9 and TRBJ1-2; D ambiguous. Germline V lookup: CDR1 SGDLS, CDR2 YYNGEE. V was shortened by 0 bases and J by 3 bases, with 12 bases between the two germline ends. CDR3 length equals 15 residues. The CDR3 loop reads CASSVGQIIDYGYTF. DNA of the CDR3: TGTGCCAGCAGCGTAGGTCAGATTATTGACTATGGCTACACCTTC.

This chain uses TRBV30 with TRBJ2-1; 7 bases map to TRBD2. The ends lost 5 bases at V and 1 base at J; junction bases unmatched: 5. The CDR3 sequence is 14 residues long. CDR1 and CDR2 (germline): GTSNPN, SVGIG (reference sequence). Here the CDR3 DNA reads TGTGCCTGGCGGGGACTAAGGTCCTACAATGAGCAGTTCTTC. This sequence encodes CAWRGLRSYNEQFF.

The chain carries TRBV7-9 and TRBJ1-3, with no clear D. The CDR3 has 15 amino acids. Trimming removed 7 bases from V and 0 bases from J, with 13 bases in between. Germline assignment: CDR1 SEHNR and CDR2 FQNEAQ (reference sequence). The CDR3 spells CASIMDGSSGNTIYF. The CDR3 bases are TGTGCCAGCATTATGGACGGGAGCTCTGGAAACACCATATATTTT.

This rearrangement joins TRBV19 to TRBJ1-2; 10 bases map to TRBD1. The CDR3 has 15 residues. Losses at the gene ends were 6 bases for V and 2 bases for J; bases not matched to a gene: 6. Germline assignment: CDR1 LNHDA and CDR2 SQIVND (reference sequence). The CDR3 coding sequence is TGTGCCAGTAGAACGTTGGACAGGGGGAACTATGGCTACACCTTC. It encodes CASRTLDRGNYGYTF.

This clonotype appeared a single time. The V gene is TRBV30, the J gene TRBJ1-2; D might be TRBD1 (5 bases). The germline V and J ends were trimmed by 6 bases and 2 bases, with 10 bases remaining between them. This CDR3 has 12 amino acids. Germline loops: CDR1 GTSNPN, CDR2 SVGIG (reference sequence). CDR3 DNA: TGTGCCTGTGGGGGGGTAAACTATGGCTACACCTTC. Protein: CACGGVNYGYTF.

The chain joins TRBV20-1 to TRBJ2-3; the match to TRBD2 covers 9 bases. This CDR3 has 12 amino acids. The germline V gene has CDR1 DFQATT and CDR2 SNEGSKA (reference sequence). The V gene end was trimmed by 0 bases and the J gene end by 15 bases; junction bases not matched to a gene: 7. This chain's CDR3 is CSARDLAGGLYF. The CDR3 DNA sequence: TGCAGTGCTAGAGATCTCGCGGGGGGGCTATATTTT.